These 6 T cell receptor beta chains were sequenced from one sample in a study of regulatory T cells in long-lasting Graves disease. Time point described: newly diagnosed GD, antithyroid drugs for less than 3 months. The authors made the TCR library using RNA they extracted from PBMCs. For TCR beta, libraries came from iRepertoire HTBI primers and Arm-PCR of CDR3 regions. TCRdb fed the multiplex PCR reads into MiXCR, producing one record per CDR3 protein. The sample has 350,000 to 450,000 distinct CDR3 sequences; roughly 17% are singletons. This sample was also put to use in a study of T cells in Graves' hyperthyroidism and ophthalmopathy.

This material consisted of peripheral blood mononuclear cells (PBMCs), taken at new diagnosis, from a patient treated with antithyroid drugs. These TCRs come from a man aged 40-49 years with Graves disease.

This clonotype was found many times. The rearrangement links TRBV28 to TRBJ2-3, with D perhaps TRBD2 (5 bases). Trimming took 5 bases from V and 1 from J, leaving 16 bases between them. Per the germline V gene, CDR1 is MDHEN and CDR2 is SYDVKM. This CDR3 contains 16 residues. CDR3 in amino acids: CASSDFGRGGTDTQYF. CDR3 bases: TGTGCCAGCAGTGATTTCGGACGGGGTGGCACAGATACGCAGTATTTT.

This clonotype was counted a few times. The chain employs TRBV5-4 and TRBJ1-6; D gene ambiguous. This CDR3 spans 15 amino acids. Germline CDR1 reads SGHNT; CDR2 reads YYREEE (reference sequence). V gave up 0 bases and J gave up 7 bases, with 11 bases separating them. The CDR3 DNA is TGTGCCAGCAGCTTGGTTTCCAGCTTCAATTCACCCCTCCACTTT. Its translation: CASSLVSSFNSPLHF.

CDR3 bases: TGTGCCAGCAGTATTCTGCAGGCCTCTGGAAACACCATATATTTT. This translates into CASSILQASGNTIYF. The gene calls are TRBV6-2 or TRBV6-3 and TRBJ1-3; D not certain. The CDR3 has 15 residues. The ends were cut back, 5 bases at V and 0 bases at J, with 11 bases in the middle. The V gene's germline CDR1 is MNHEY and CDR2 SVGEGT.

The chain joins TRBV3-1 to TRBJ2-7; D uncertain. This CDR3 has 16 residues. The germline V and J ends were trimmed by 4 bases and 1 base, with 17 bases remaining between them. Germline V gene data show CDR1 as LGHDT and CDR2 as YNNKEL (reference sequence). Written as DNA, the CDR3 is TGTGCCAGCAGCCCCACGGCTTTCCTACTTTCCTACGAGCAGTACTTC. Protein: CASSPTAFLLSYEQYF.

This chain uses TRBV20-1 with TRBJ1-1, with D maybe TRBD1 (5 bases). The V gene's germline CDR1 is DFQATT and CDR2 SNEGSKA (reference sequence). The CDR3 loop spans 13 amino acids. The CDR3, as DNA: TGCAGCCTAAGGGACGGAGGACGCCATAGAGCTTTCTTT. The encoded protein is CSLRDGGRHRAFF.

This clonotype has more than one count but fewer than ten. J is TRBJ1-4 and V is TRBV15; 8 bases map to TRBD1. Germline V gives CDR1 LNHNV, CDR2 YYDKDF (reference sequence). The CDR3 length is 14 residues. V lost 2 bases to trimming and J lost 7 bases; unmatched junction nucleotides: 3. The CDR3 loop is CATSRRTGPEKLFF. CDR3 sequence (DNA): TGTGCCACCAGCAGAAGGACAGGGCCTGAAAAACTGTTTTTT.